Given below is one T cell receptor (beta chain) in context. No antigen is known for it. No base quality values were provided; no much bigger clone lies one nucleotide off. Each collaborating institution followed its own protocols to collect whole blood in K2EDTA tubes. For TCRbeta analysis, collaborator samples were shipped as frozen whole blood, as isolated PBMCs, or as DNA extracted from either sample type. The sample is drawn from a study of blood T cell repertoires in COVID-19 (dated by TCRdb to 2019 to 2021). Broadly, across the study: Samples from collaborators originated in the United States, Italy and Spain and spanned both the acute and convalescent phases of COVID-19. The prospective study material was composed of cDNA or gDNA derived from T cells, B-cell-depleted T cells, or PBMCs. Deeply sampled blood TCRbeta repertoires from subjects exposed to, actively infected with, or recovered from COVID-19 were included in the dataset. The repertoires were released in a freely available public database intended as a resource for research on the immune response to SARS-CoV-2. Samples came from the ongoing ImmuneRACE study (first 160 participants) plus 1,254 subjects from 6 global collaborators. Nearly every sample came with metadata listing a de-identified subject ID, COVID-19 status, age in years and sex. Where HLA class I and class II types were available, the types were taken from metadata supplied by the sample provider, not from assay-based typing.

V loses 3 bases of germline sequence and J loses 1 base, and the interval between the two ends is 6 bases. Measured from the cysteine to the phenylalanine, the CDR3 is 13 residues long. Only the CDR3 DNA stays, 39 bases, in frame from base 1. As encoded in the germline V gene (reference sequence), CDR1 is DFQATT while CDR2 is SNEGSKA. On the study overall, not on this receptor specifically: The quantity of clinical and demographic metadata differed by source and by participant and was supplied without curation.

TCRbeta CDR3 regions were amplified from genomic DNA using the immunoSEQ Assay, a bias-controlled multiplex PCR. The study's processing was this. The number of nucleated cells in each sample was estimated by amplification of reference gene primers within the assay. To quantify the absolute abundance of each unique TCRbeta CDR3 rearrangement, sequence reads were collapsed and filtered. For each sample, productive Simpson clonality was calculated as the square root of Simpson's diversity index across productive rearrangements. Here the immuneACCESS table is served through TCRdb, limited to in-frame sequences with V and J called. Missing clones are a known gap in these copies; in checked studies unresolved V genes cover under half, and the rest lacks a known reason. V, J and clone size are taken as reported in that table, and D and trimming were inferred from the DNA itself. This sample gives some 70,000 clones in total; around 70% of them show up just once. The ten largest make up 22% of the sample.

The chain is encoded by TRBV20-1 joined to TRBJ2-2, with the D gene call left open. The sequencing input was peripheral blood. This TCR derives from a man in his 60s with acute or convalescent COVID-19. The CDR3 protein is CSASPGNTGELFF. The nucleotides read TGCAGTGCTAGTCCAGGGAACACCGGGGAGCTGTTTTTT.